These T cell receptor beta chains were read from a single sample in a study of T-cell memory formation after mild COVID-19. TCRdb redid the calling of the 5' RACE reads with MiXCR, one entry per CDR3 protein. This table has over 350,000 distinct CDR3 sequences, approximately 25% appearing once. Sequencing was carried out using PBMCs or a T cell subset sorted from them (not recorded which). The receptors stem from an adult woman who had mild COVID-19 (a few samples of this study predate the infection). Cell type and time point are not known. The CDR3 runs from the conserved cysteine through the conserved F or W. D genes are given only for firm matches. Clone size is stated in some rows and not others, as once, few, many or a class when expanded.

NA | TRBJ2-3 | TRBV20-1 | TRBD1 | TGCAGTGCTCTCAATGGGACAGGGGGCACAGATACGCAGTATTTT | CSALNGTGGTDTQYF
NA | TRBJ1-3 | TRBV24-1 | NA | TGTGCCACCAGTGATGGGCGACCGGGAAACACCATATATTTT | CATSDGRPGNTIYF
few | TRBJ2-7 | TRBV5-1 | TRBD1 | TGCGCCAGCAGCTTTACCGGGACAGGGCTCAACGAGCAGTACTTC | CASSFTGTGLNEQYF
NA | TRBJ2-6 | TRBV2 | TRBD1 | TGTGCCAGCAGTATACAGGGGATGGCGACTGGGGCCAACGTCCTGACTTTC | CASSIQGMATGANVLTF
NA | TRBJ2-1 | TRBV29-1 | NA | TGCAGCGTTGAAGTGACACCAGGGAATGAGCAGTTCTTC | CSVEVTPGNEQFF
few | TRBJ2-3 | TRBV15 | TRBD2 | TGTGCCACCAGCGGACTAGCGGGGGGGCTCACAGATACGCAGTATTTT | CATSGLAGGLTDTQYF
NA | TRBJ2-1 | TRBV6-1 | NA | TGTGCCGGATACAGGGGAGGTGAGCAGTTCTTC | CAGYRGGEQFF
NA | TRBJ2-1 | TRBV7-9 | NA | TGTGCCAGCAGCCCCTGGTCGGAAAATGAGCAGTTCTTC | CASSPWSENEQFF
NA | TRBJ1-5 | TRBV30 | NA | TGTGCCTGGAGTGTGCGGCGATTCACGGGAGATAGCAATCAGCCCAAGCATTTT | CAWSVRRFTGDSNQPKHF
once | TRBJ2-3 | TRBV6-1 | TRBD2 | TGTGCCAGCAGTGCAACTAGCGGGGGGGCCTCAGATACGCAGTATTTT | CASSATSGGASDTQYF
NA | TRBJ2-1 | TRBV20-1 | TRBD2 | TGCAGTGCTTCCCCCGGGAGGGCAACCTACAATGAGCAGTTCTTC | CSASPGRATYNEQFF
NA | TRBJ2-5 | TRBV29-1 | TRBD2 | TGCAGCGTGGCGGGACCTGCGGGGGGCGAAGAGACCCAGTACTTC | CSVAGPAGGEETQYF
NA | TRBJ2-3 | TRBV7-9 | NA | TGTGCCAGCGAGGCGGCTTTAACTGGCACAGATACGCAGTATTTT | CASEAALTGTDTQYF
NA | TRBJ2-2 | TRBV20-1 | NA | TGCAGTGCTAGGCGTTCACACGATCCCGGGGAGCTGTTTTTT | CSARRSHDPGELFF
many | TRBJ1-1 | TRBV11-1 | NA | TGTGCCAGCAGCTCCCGAGCCGGGCAGGGCACTGAAGCTTTCTTT | CASSSRAGQGTEAFF
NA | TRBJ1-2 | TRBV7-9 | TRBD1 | TGTGCCAGCTCCGGACAGGTCGGGGATGGCTACACCTTC | CASSGQVGDGYTF
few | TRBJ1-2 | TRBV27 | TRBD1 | TGTGCCAGCAGTTTAGGGACAGGGGGCCGGTATGGCTACACCTTC | CASSLGTGGRYGYTF
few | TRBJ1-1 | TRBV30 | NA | TGTGCCTGGAGTGTAGCGGGGCACGGCACTGAAGCTTTCTTT | CAWSVAGHGTEAFF
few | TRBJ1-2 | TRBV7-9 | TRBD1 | TGTGCCAGCAGCGATGAGACAGGGGGACGCTATGGCTACACCTTC | CASSDETGGRYGYTF
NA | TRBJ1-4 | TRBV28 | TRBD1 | TGTGCCAGCAGTTATTCGGACAGGGGAGGAGGGAAACTGTTTTTT | CASSYSDRGGGKLFF
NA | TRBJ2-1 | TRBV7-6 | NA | TGTGCCAGCAGCGACGGAGGCACTAATGAGCAGTTCTTC | CASSDGGTNEQFF
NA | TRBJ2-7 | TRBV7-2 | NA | TGTGCCAGCAGCTTACGCGGGAAGGAGGGGCCCCTGGGTGAGCAGTACTTC | CASSLRGKEGPLGEQYF
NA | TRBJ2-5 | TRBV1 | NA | TGCACCAGCAGCCACCTAGAGGTGATCCCCGGGACACAACAAGAGACCCAGTACTTC | CTSSHLEVIPGTQQETQYF
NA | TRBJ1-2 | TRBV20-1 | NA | TGCAGTGCCGCGACAGGCTACTATGGCTACACCTTC | CSAATGYYGYTF
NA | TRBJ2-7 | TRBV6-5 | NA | TGTGCCAGCAAAAGGGGTGGGCTTGGATCCTACGAGCAGTACTTC | CASKRGGLGSYEQYF
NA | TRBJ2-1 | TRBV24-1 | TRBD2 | TGTGCCACCAGTGCCCAACTAGCGGGAGTCGGTGAGCAGTTCTTC | CATSAQLAGVGEQFF
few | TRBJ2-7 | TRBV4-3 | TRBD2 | TGCGCCAGCAGCCCACAGCGGGAGGGACCCTACGAGCAGTACTTC | CASSPQREGPYEQYF
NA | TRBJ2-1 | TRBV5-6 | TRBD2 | TGTGCCAGCAGCTTGATTAGCGGGGGCTACAATGAGCAGTTCTTC | CASSLISGGYNEQFF
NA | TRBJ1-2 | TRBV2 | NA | TGTGCCAGCAGTGATCCCTCCGCATGGGGGGGCCATGGCTACACCTTC | CASSDPSAWGGHGYTF
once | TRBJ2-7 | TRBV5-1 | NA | TGCGCCAGCAGCTTAGGACCGGCAAGCTCCTACGAGCAGTACTTC | CASSLGPASSYEQYF
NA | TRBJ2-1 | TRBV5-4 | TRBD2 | TGTGCCAGCAGCTCCCCTAGCGGGGGGGCCGATGAGCAGTTCTTC | CASSSPSGGADEQFF